This TCR beta chain originates from a study of shared clonotypes between healthy human individuals. There were only Caucasian adults among the donors, and all lived in Nashville, Tennessee. Study observations and caveats: Some naive CD4 clonotypes, approximately 4.5%, turned up in common across a handful of donors. Rarefaction indicated that sorted-subset sequencing remained incomplete although depth was large.

This clone was seen just once. Its antigen remains unknown. Data came from immunoSEQ multiplex PCR; TCRdb stores just in-frame clones and leaves some out. The sample records more than 400,000 clones, about 96% being singletons. Trimming stripped 8 bases from V and 2 bases from J, with 15 bases between. The CDR3 is 15 residues long. Germline CDR1 reads MGHRA; CDR2 reads YSYEKL. The chain is built from TRBV4-1 and TRBJ2-2, with TRBD2 as a possible D gene (5 bases). This clonotype originated in a woman younger than 45 in good health. The sample was naive CD4+ T cells sorted from blood. Subset given: CD45RA+ positively selected. CDR3 sequence (DNA): TGCGCCAGCTCCCGGGATTCTATCAACACCGGGGAGCTGTTTTTT. This sequence encodes CASSRDSINTGELFF.